Listed here are 32 T cell receptor beta chains from one sample, sequenced in a study of blood T cell dynamics during melanoma immunotherapy. Produced via immunoSEQ multiplex PCR; TCRdb's table is partial and in-frame only. The repertoire holds some 11,000 clones, with roughly 83% as singletons. The time point was: pre-treatment baseline. The source was blood, collected from a patient treated with checkpoint blockade. These receptors were obtained from a human donor with melanoma.

The V call is TRBV7-2, the J call TRBJ2-7; D is undetermined. Germline lookup yields CDR1 SGHTA and CDR2 FQGNSA. The CDR3 loop spans 13 amino acids. Between the trimmed V and J ends, which lost 0 bases and 1 base, there was a span of 4 bases. CDR3 bases: TGTGCCAGCAGCTTAGCGGAGTCCTACGAGCAGTACTTC. This translates into CASSLAESYEQYF.

The chain is built from TRBV5-4 and TRBJ2-2; 7 bases fit TRBD1. CDR3 length: 16 residues. Germline values: CDR1 SGHNT, CDR2 YYREEE (reference sequence). J gave up 0 bases and V 4 bases, and 6 bases lay outside the gene matches. CDR3 protein: CASSQKDRPNTGELFF. Here the CDR3 DNA reads TGTGCCAGCAGCCAAAAGGACAGGCCGAACACCGGGGAGCTGTTTTTT. The full variable domain, with the rest looked up from reference TRBV5-4 and TRBJ2-2, is ETGVTQSPTHLIKTRGQQVTLRCSSQSGHNTVSWYQQALGQGPQFIFQYYREEENGRGNFPPRFSGLQFPNYSSELNVNALELDDSALYLCASSQKDRPNTGELFFGEGSRLTVL.

The V and J genes are TRBV10-3 and TRBJ1-1; D is uncertain. In germline, CDR1 is ENHRY, CDR2 SYGVKD. V was trimmed by 4 bases and J by 1 base, leaving 7 bases between them. This CDR3 region has 13 residues. The DNA for the CDR3 is TGTGCCATCAGTGGAGCAGCGAACACTGAAGCTTTCTTT. Its protein is CAISGAANTEAFF.

V and J are TRBV4-2 and TRBJ1-2, with 9 bases that match TRBD1. V gave up 5 bases and J gave up 8 bases; unmatched junction bases: 9. Germline CDR1 LGHNA, CDR2 YNFKEQ. The CDR3 totals 14 residues. This chain's CDR3 is CASSNRQGESGYTF. CDR3 nucleotides: TGTGCCAGCAGCAACAGACAGGGGGAAAGCGGCTACACCTTC.

V usage is TRBV7-9 and J usage is TRBJ2-7; 7 bases match TRBD2. CDR3 length equals 15 residues. Germline CDR1 and CDR2: SEHNR and FQNEAQ (reference sequence). V shed 2 bases, J shed 3 bases, and the junction held 7 bases outside the gene matches. The CDR3 nucleotides are TGTGCCAGCAGCTTAACGGGAGGACTGAGCTACGAGCAGTACTTC. Its translation: CASSLTGGLSYEQYF.

The chain carries TRBV7-9 and TRBJ2-1; the D is unclear. The germline gives CDR1 SEHNR, CDR2 FQNEAQ (reference sequence). With 5 bases removed from V and 0 bases from J, the gap between germline ends came to 2 bases. This CDR3 spans 12 amino acids. CDR3: CASSGSYNEQFF. CDR3 coding DNA: TGTGCCAGCAGCGGCTCCTACAATGAGCAGTTCTTC.

The V and J genes are TRBV7-3 and TRBJ1-1; 9 nucleotides align to TRBD1. CDR1 SGHTA and CDR2 FQGTGA come from the germline V gene. The CDR3 covers 14 residues. V shed 6 bases, J shed 8 bases, and the junction held 10 bases outside the gene matches. CDR3 nucleotides: TGTGCCAGCAGGCGGGACAGGGCGACGCAGGAAGCTTTCTTT. This encodes CASRRDRATQEAFF.

This clone has a handful of counts. The rearrangement links TRBV19 to TRBJ1-1, with TRBD1 as a possible D gene (6 bases). Trimming left V 6 bases short and J 4 bases short, with 12 bases between. Germline V gives CDR1 LNHDA, CDR2 SQIVND (reference sequence). The CDR3 sequence is 13 residues long. The CDR3 nucleotides are TGTGCCAGTAGAAAGACAGGAGCCACTGAAGCTTTCTTT. Its translation is CASRKTGATEAFF.

By its share, this clone is medium-sized. The chain employs TRBV28 and TRBJ1-4; D gene ambiguous. V was trimmed by 6 bases and J by 8 bases, leaving 16 bases between them. Germline V gene sequence: CDR1 MDHEN, CDR2 SYDVKM. CDR3 length equals 14 residues. CDR3 nucleotides: TGTGCCAGCAGCGCGACGCCGGAGCAGGAAAAACTGTTTTTT. Translated: CASSATPEQEKLFF.

This rearrangement joins TRBV30 to TRBJ1-2; D remains ambiguous. CDR1 and CDR2 from the germline V gene are GTSNPN and SVGIG (reference sequence). V shed 1 base and J shed 1 base, with 7 bases lying between them. This CDR3 comprises 13 residues. CDR3 region: CAWSDGINYGYTF. The CDR3 DNA is TGTGCCTGGAGTGACGGGATTAACTATGGCTACACCTTC.

As to this clone: The junction differs from germline at one of its ends, possibly a read error. This chain joins TRBV7-7 and TRBJ2-5, with 15 nucleotides matching TRBD2. Germline loops: CDR1 SSHAT, CDR2 FNYEAQ (reference sequence). The CDR3 consists of 18 residues. CDR3 amino acids: CASSPGLAGGGSKETQYF. The CDR3 nucleotides are TGTGCTAGCAGCCCAGGACTAGCGGGAGGGGGATCGAAAGAGACCCAGTACTTC.

This sequence joins TRBV28 and TRBJ2-3; a possible D gene is TRBD1 (5 bases). Germline V CDR1 and CDR2: MDHEN, SYDVKM. V lost 4 bases and J lost 2, with 10 bases in between. The CDR3 totals 14 residues. CDR3 sequence reads: CASSSTANTDTQYF. Written as DNA, the CDR3 is TGTGCCAGCAGTTCGACAGCCAACACAGATACGCAGTATTTT.

The J gene is TRBJ2-7, the V gene TRBV28, with 8 bases aligning to TRBD1. CDR3 length: 17 residues. Trimming cost V 8 bases and J 5 bases; bases outside gene matches: 20. Germline CDR1 is MDHEN and CDR2 is SYDVKM. The CDR3 nucleotides are TGTGCCAGCCGGTCAGGGGGCCACCATGTAGAACTCAACGAGCAGTACGTC. It codes for CASRSGGHHVELNEQYV.

The rearrangement links TRBV4-2 to TRBJ2-1; 7 nucleotides agree with TRBD2. Looked up from germline, CDR1 is LGHNA and CDR2 is YNFKEQ. The CDR3 contains 18 residues. The J segment lost 0 bases and the V segment lost 1 base, leaving 9 bases of the junction unmatched. Written as DNA, the CDR3 is TGTGCCAGCAGCCAAGCCGCGGTTAAGCGGGACTCCTACAATGAGCAGTTCTTC. As protein: CASSQAAVKRDSYNEQFF.

The chain joins TRBV11-3 to TRBJ2-2; D is unclear. V was pared by 3 bases and J by 8 bases, with 7 bases between. The CDR3 runs 12 residues. In germline, CDR1 is SGHNT, CDR2 YENEEA. CDR3 coding DNA: TGTGCCAGCAGCTTGAAAAGAGGGGAGCTGTTTTTT. This encodes CASSLKRGELFF.

This chain joins TRBV11-2 and TRBJ1-4, with TRBD1 matching 9 bases. Germline assignment: CDR1 SGHAT and CDR2 FQNNGV. The CDR3 has 14 amino acids. V was pared by 5 bases and J by 8 bases, with 6 bases of the junction left unmatched. In DNA form, the CDR3 reads TGTGCCAGCAGCCGGACAGGGGATATAGAAAAACTGTTTTTT. Translated, it gives CASSRTGDIEKLFF.

By share, this clone counts as large. The V and J genes are TRBV4-1 and TRBJ2-7; D call uncertain. The V and J ends lost 0 bases and 4 bases respectively, with 7 bases between them. Germline CDR1 MGHRA, CDR2 YSYEKL. This CDR3 spans 13 amino acids. The CDR3, as DNA: TGCGCCAGCAGCCAAGACCGAGGTTACGAGCAGTACGTC. This gives the protein CASSQDRGYEQYV.

This chain connects TRBV7-3 to TRBJ2-1, with 12 nucleotides matching TRBD2. Germline CDR1 and CDR2: SGHTA and FQGTGA. This CDR3 spans 16 amino acids. The junction had 6 bases not matched to a gene; V was cut back by 3 bases and J by 6 bases. The CDR3 loop reads CASSFPLAGGRNEQFF. CDR3 sequence (DNA): TGTGCCAGCAGCTTCCCTCTAGCGGGAGGGCGCAATGAGCAGTTCTTC. Looking up the rest from reference TRBV7-3 and TRBJ2-1 gives the full variable domain: GAGVSQTPSNKVTEKGKYVELRCDPISGHTALYWYRQSLGQGPEFLIYFQGTGAADDSGLPNDRFFAVRPEGSVSTLKIQRTERGDSAVYLCASSFPLAGGRNEQFFGPGTRLTVL.

The CDR3: CASSPWGSPAGIQYF. In nucleotides, the CDR3 is TGTGCCAGCAGTCCATGGGGGAGCCCTGCCGGCATTCAGTACTTC. This chain uses TRBV27 with TRBJ2-4; D may match TRBD1 or TRBD2 (5 bases each). Trimming cost V 5 bases and J 9 bases, with 20 bases left between them. The CDR3 is 15 residues long. Germline V lookup: CDR1 MNHEY, CDR2 SMNVEV (reference sequence).

V gene TRBV7-9 combines with J gene TRBJ1-6, with D possibly being TRBD1 (6 bases). Germline V lookup: CDR1 SEHNR, CDR2 FQNEAQ (reference sequence). This CDR3 has 13 amino acids. V lost 1 base, J lost 9 bases, and 7 bases lay in between. CDR3: CASSLEDSSPLHF. Here the CDR3 DNA reads TGTGCCAGCAGCTTAGAGGACAGTTCACCCCTCCACTTT.

The V and J genes are TRBV5-6 and TRBJ2-5; D call uncertain. Per the germline V gene, CDR1 is SGHDT and CDR2 is YYEEEE. The CDR3 length is 16 residues. V lost 1 base to trimming and J lost 9 bases, with 22 bases between them. CDR3 sequence (DNA): TGTGCCAGCAGCTTGAAAGCCCAGGCCGAGGTTGGGGCCCAGTACTTC. Translated, it gives CASSLKAQAEVGAQYF.

This chain uses TRBV28 with TRBJ2-1, with TRBD2 matching 12 bases. CDR1 is MDHEN, CDR2 SYDVKM, per germline. This CDR3 is 15 amino acids long. V shed 2 bases, J shed 8 bases, and the junction held 4 bases outside the gene matches. DNA of the CDR3: TGTGCCAGCAGTTTACTAGCGGGGGGGCCCTATGAGCAGTTCTTC. It encodes CASSLLAGGPYEQFF.

The rearrangement uses TRBV11-2 and TRBJ1-2; the D gene is possibly TRBD1 (5 bases). Germline V CDR1 and CDR2: SGHAT, FQNNGV. This CDR3 contains 12 residues. V gave up 6 bases and J gave up 6 bases, with 11 bases separating them. CDR3 amino acids: CASRRAGDGYTF. The CDR3 DNA is TGTGCCAGCAGGCGGGCGGGGGATGGCTACACCTTC.

V and J are TRBV6-6 and TRBJ1-1; D possibly corresponds to TRBD1 (5 bases). V was clipped by 4 bases and J by 5 bases, with 14 bases between them. Germline loops: CDR1 MNHNY, CDR2 SVGAGI (reference sequence). This CDR3 is 14 amino acids long. This CDR3 reads CASSSDSPGTEAFF. The CDR3, as DNA: TGTGCCAGCAGTTCCGACAGTCCAGGGACTGAAGCTTTCTTT.

This chain joins TRBV10-2 and TRBJ1-4, with a possible D match to TRBD1 (6 bases). This CDR3 is 15 amino acids long. With 1 base removed from V and 7 bases from J, the gap between germline ends came to 13 bases. Looked up from germline, CDR1 is WSHSY and CDR2 is SAAADI. The chain's CDR3 is CASSELGGASEKLFF. CDR3 coding DNA: TGCGCCAGCAGTGAGTTGGGGGGCGCATCTGAAAAACTGTTTTTT.

V gene TRBV6-5 combines with J gene TRBJ1-1, with a weak D call TRBD1 (6 bases). This CDR3 has 13 residues. Germline loops: CDR1 MNHEY, CDR2 SVGAGI. Between the trimmed V and J ends, which lost 7 bases and 1 base, there was a span of 10 bases. The CDR3 loop reads CASTRGGNTEAFF. In nucleotides, the CDR3 is TGTGCCAGCACCAGAGGGGGGAACACTGAAGCTTTCTTT.

The chain recombines TRBV18 with TRBJ2-1; 7 positions match TRBD1. With V trimmed by 1 base and J by 3 bases, 6 bases remained unmatched. The length of the CDR3 is 16 residues. The V gene's germline CDR1 is KGHSH and CDR2 LQKENI. CDR3 DNA: TGTGCCAGCTCACCACGGTCTACAGGGGACTACAATGAGCAGTTCTTC. Encoded protein: CASSPRSTGDYNEQFF.

The V and J genes are TRBV28 and TRBJ2-1, with a possible D match to TRBD2 (7 bases). The V gene lost 3 bases and the J gene lost 0 bases, with 15 bases spanning the gap. Germline V gene data show CDR1 as MDHEN and CDR2 as SYDVKM. This CDR3 is built from 17 residues. The CDR3 DNA sequence: TGTGCCAGCAGTTTGGGGGGGGGCGGTAGCTCCTACAATGAGCAGTTCTTC. The encoded protein is CASSLGGGGSSYNEQFF.

CDR3 nucleotide sequence: TGTGCCAGCAGTCGCCAGGGGGCGGGAGGGTCCTACGAGCAGTACTTC. Protein product: CASSRQGAGGSYEQYF. V gene TRBV28 combines with J gene TRBJ2-7; TRBD2 might be the D (9 bases). This CDR3 is built from 16 residues. V shed 5 bases and J shed 1 base, with 18 bases lying between them. From germline, CDR1 is MDHEN and CDR2 SYDVKM.

The rearrangement uses TRBV7-9 and TRBJ1-6; weak D call: TRBD1 (6 bases). The V gene's germline CDR1 is SEHNR and CDR2 FQNEAQ (reference sequence). Trimming took off 5 bases at V and 8 bases at J, with 10 bases between the two ends. The CDR3 runs to 13 residues. In DNA form, the CDR3 reads TGTGCCAGCAGCACAGGGAGTTATTCACCCCTCCACTTT. Its protein product is CASSTGSYSPLHF.

This clone was recorded once. The rearrangement links TRBV2 to TRBJ2-2; D may be TRBD2 (5 bases). The germline V and J ends were trimmed by 5 bases and 7 bases, with 14 bases remaining between them. The CDR3 extends over 14 amino acids. The germline gives CDR1 SNHLY, CDR2 FYNNEI. In DNA form, the CDR3 reads TGTGCCAGCAGTCTGGGCCTACTAGGCGGGGAGCTGTTTTTT. Its protein is CASSLGLLGGELFF.

The V call is TRBV6-6, the J call TRBJ1-1; D remains ambiguous. Germline lookup yields CDR1 MNHNY and CDR2 SVGAGI (reference sequence). The germline V and J ends were trimmed by 0 bases and 8 bases, with 7 bases remaining between them. CDR3 size: 12 residues. CDR3 bases: TGTGCCAGCAGTTACTCGCAAAAAGAAGCTTTCTTT. As protein: CASSYSQKEAFF.